A single sample gave rise to the 10 T cell receptor beta chains below, sequenced in a study of cytomegalovirus exposure and HLA in healthy donors (dated by TCRdb to 2016 to 2017). Libraries were constructed by the immunoSEQ multiplex PCR assay. What TCRdb holds here is the immuneACCESS table cut down to in-frame rearrangements. Part of the clones is not present; checked against another copy, under half of the missing clones reflect an unresolved V gene, and the others are unexplained. Here the sample has more than 250,000 clones; about 90% occur a single time. The ten largest clones capture approximately 3.1% of the sample. Sequencing was done on a sample of PBMCs. The receptors derive from a woman aged 30 to 39 in good health and CMV-seronegative.

The chain carries TRBV4-1 and TRBJ2-7; 8 bases map to TRBD1. Germline trimming cut 2 bases from V and 3 bases from J; bases unmatched to any gene: 9. There are 16 residues in the CDR3. Germline V gene data show CDR1 as MGHRA and CDR2 as YSYEKL. CDR3 nucleotide sequence: TGCGCCAGCAGCCAATCAGCCGGGACAGGTGGCTACGAGCAGTACTTC. Translating it yields CASSQSAGTGGYEQYF.

The rearrangement uses TRBV2 and TRBJ2-7; possibly TRBD1 for D (6 bases). Trimming left V 6 bases short and J 1 base short, with 10 bases between. CDR3 size: 13 residues. Germline-derived CDR1 and CDR2 are SNHLY and FYNNEI. The CDR3 region is CASRSRGSYEQYF. The DNA of the CDR3 is TGTGCCAGCAGGAGCAGGGGATCCTACGAGCAGTACTTC.

The rearrangement uses TRBV6-4 and TRBJ2-2; D is ambiguous. Trimming shortened V by 7 bases and J by 5 bases, and 11 bases separated the two germline ends. Germline V gene sequence: CDR1 MRHNA, CDR2 SNTAGT. The CDR3 contains 13 residues. This chain's CDR3 is CASTGEGTGELFF. In nucleotides, the CDR3 is TGTGCCAGCACCGGTGAAGGAACCGGGGAGCTGTTTTTT.

Turning to this clone: A read error may produce the germline difference seen at one junction end. The V gene is TRBV15, the J gene TRBJ2-7; 7 nucleotides align to TRBD2. Germline loops: CDR1 LNHNV, CDR2 YYDKDF (reference sequence). This CDR3 has 13 residues. Here the CDR3 DNA reads TGTGCCACCGGCAGGCGGGGGACCTACGAGCAGTACTTC. It specifies CATGRRGTYEQYF. Complete variable domain (other parts from reference TRBV15 and TRBJ2-7): DAMVIQNPRYQVTQFGKPVTLSCSQTLNHNVMYWYQQKSSQAPKLLFHYYDKDFNNEADTPDNFQSRRPNTSFCFLDIRSPGLGDTAMYLCATGRRGTYEQYFGPGTRLTVT.

The rearrangement links TRBV28 to TRBJ1-5; D is uncertain. The length of the CDR3 is 15 residues. V was cut by 2 bases and J by 1 base, with 9 bases left in between. The germline V gene has CDR1 MDHEN and CDR2 SYDVKM. This CDR3 reads CASSLNGMSNQPQHF. In DNA, the CDR3 is TGTGCCAGCAGTTTAAATGGGATGAGCAATCAGCCCCAGCATTTT.

The chain carries TRBV10-3 and TRBJ2-7; D is undetermined. The CDR3 runs to 14 residues. Germline CDR1 and CDR2: ENHRY and SYGVKD. The V gene lost 6 bases and the J gene lost 3 bases, with 15 bases spanning the gap. In DNA, the CDR3 is TGTGCCATCAGAGACGGCGGAACCGACTACGAGCAGTACTTC. This translates into CAIRDGGTDYEQYF.

The V and J genes are TRBV11-2 and TRBJ2-2, with no clear D. Germline assignment: CDR1 SGHAT and CDR2 FQNNGV. Trimming shortened V by 1 base and J by 4 bases, and 10 bases separated the two germline ends. The CDR3 contains 15 residues. CDR3 sequence reads: CASSLVLSSTGELFF. The DNA for the CDR3 is TGTGCCAGCAGCTTAGTTTTAAGCAGCACCGGGGAGCTGTTTTTT.

CDR3 residues: CASSLSPGTDTQYF. In DNA form, the CDR3 reads TGTGCCAGCAGCTTAAGCCCTGGTACAGATACGCAGTATTTT. The rearrangement links TRBV7-3 to TRBJ2-3; D unresolved. The CDR3 covers 14 residues. Trimming pared 1 base from V and 3 bases from J, leaving 8 bases between. The germline gives CDR1 SGHTA, CDR2 FQGTGA. Supplemented by reference TRBV7-3 and TRBJ2-3, the full variable domain reads GAGVSQTPSNKVTEKGKYVELRCDPISGHTALYWYRQSLGQGPEFLIYFQGTGAADDSGLPNDRFFAVRPEGSVSTLKIQRTERGDSAVYLCASSLSPGTDTQYFGPGTRLTVL.

The chain is built from TRBV6-6 and TRBJ1-2, with 7 bases aligning to TRBD1. From germline, CDR1 is MNHNY and CDR2 SVGAGI (reference sequence). This CDR3 has 16 residues. V lost 3 bases, J lost 1 base, and 8 bases stayed unmatched. CDR3 coding DNA: TGTGCCAGCAGTTATGCTCTCCGGGACAGTAACTATGGCTACACCTTC. This sequence encodes CASSYALRDSNYGYTF.

The gene calls are TRBV7-6 and TRBJ2-7; weak D call: TRBD2 (5 bases). With 5 bases removed from V and 5 bases from J, the gap between germline ends came to 10 bases. This CDR3 has 12 amino acids. The germline gives CDR1 SGHVS, CDR2 FNYEAQ. Here the CDR3 DNA reads TGTGCCAGCAGCCCCACCGGGGACGAGCAGTACTTC. Residues: CASSPTGDEQYF.